The 6 T cell receptor beta chains presented below share a single source sample, sequenced in a study of molecular identifiers for immune sequencing clone quantification. In TCRdb, the PCR reads were re-called with MiXCR into one record per CDR3 protein. The sample lists some 580,000 distinct CDR3 sequences, around 25% occurring once. Input material: naive CD8+ T cells from blood, with Jurkat cell RNA spiked in. Subset noted: FACS-sorted CD8+CD4-CCR7+CD45RA+ naive T cells. The receptors here all came from a human donor in good health. Some libraries in this study had Jurkat cell RNA spiked in.

On this clonotype: A much larger clone lies a single base off, so this may be a read error. J is TRBJ1-2 and V is TRBV6-5; D unresolved. The CDR3 totals 15 residues. The germline V and J ends were trimmed by 6 bases and 4 bases, with 18 bases remaining between them. Germline assignment: CDR1 MNHEY and CDR2 SVGAGI. CDR3 DNA: TGTGCCAGCAGCCCACTCTTGAGTGGCGTCTATGGCTACACCTTC. Its protein product is CASSPLLSGVYGYTF.

This clonotype was detected a few times. Its ends do not fully match the called genes, so a read error is possible. V and J are TRBV7-2 and TRBJ2-3, with 7 bases that match TRBD2. This CDR3 comprises 16 residues. Germline V gene sequence: CDR1 SGHTA, CDR2 FQGNSA. CDR3 DNA sequence: TGTGCCAGCAGTCCCTCAGGCGGGGGAATCACAGATATGCAGTATTTT. It codes for CASSPSGGGITDMQYF.

This clonotype was counted many times. The chain couples TRBV3-1 to TRBJ1-1, with TRBD1 as a possible D gene (6 bases). V lost 8 bases and J 1 base, leaving 14 bases between the germline ends. The germline gives CDR1 LGHDT, CDR2 YNNKEL (reference sequence). The CDR3 sequence is 14 residues long. For the CDR3, the DNA is TGTGCCAGCGGACGGACAGAGGAGAACACTGAAGCTTTCTTT. Protein product: CASGRTEENTEAFF.

This clonotype was seen a few times. The chain is built from TRBV5-5 and TRBJ2-7; 12 bases line up with TRBD2. The CDR3 is 17 residues long. The germline V gene has CDR1 SGHKS and CDR2 YYEKEE (reference sequence). V lost 1 base and J lost 0; bases outside the gene matches: 5. The CDR3 loop reads CASSLHGLAGTSYEQYF. The CDR3, as DNA: TGTGCCAGCAGCTTGCACGGACTAGCGGGGACCTCCTACGAGCAGTACTTC.

In the case of this clonotype: With a much larger clone just one base away, this may be a read error. The J gene is TRBJ1-5, the V gene TRBV27; D remains unclear. The CDR3 has 14 amino acids. The germline V gene encodes CDR1 MNHEY and CDR2 SMNVEV (reference sequence). This CDR3 is CAGSLYPLNQPQHF. CDR3 nucleotides: TGTGCCGGCAGTTTATACCCGCTCAATCAGCCCCAGCATTTT.

This clonotype was seen once. J is TRBJ2-3 and V is TRBV12-3 or TRBV12-4, with D possibly called TRBD1 or TRBD2 (8 bases each). V shed 4 bases and J shed 8 bases, with 22 bases lying between them. The CDR3 has 16 amino acids. For the CDR3, the DNA is TGTGCCAGCAGTTCCACCAAAGGACAGGGACTAGGTACGCAGTATTTT. Translating it yields CASSSTKGQGLGTQYF.